This entry lists 17 T cell receptor beta chains sequenced from one sample in a study of blood T cell repertoires in COVID-19. The protocol was immunoSEQ multiplex PCR, while the TCRdb copy is restricted to in-frame clones and leaves out a portion. The data hold 400,000 to 450,000 clones, with 75% to 90% observed a single time. Sequencing used peripheral blood. The source is a woman between 35 and 50 years old with COVID-19, enrolled during active disease.

The chain joins TRBV27 to TRBJ2-5; no reliable D call. The germline CDR1 and CDR2 sequences are MNHEY and SMNVEV (reference sequence). The CDR3 totals 13 residues. Deletions cut 2 bases from V and 5 bases from J, with 9 bases between. CDR3 region: CASSLVPGETQYF. The CDR3 DNA reads as TGTGCCAGCAGTTTAGTACCTGGCGAGACCCAGTACTTC.

The CDR3: CASSDSLMGPGSNQPQHF. In nucleotides, the CDR3 is TGTGCCAGCAGCGATTCTTTAATGGGCCCAGGGAGCAATCAGCCCCAGCATTTT. J is TRBJ1-5 and V is TRBV7-9; D is possibly TRBD1 (5 bases). The CDR3 has 18 amino acids. Germline lookup yields CDR1 SEHNR and CDR2 FQNEAQ (reference sequence). V lost 5 bases and J lost 1, with 21 bases in between.

The rearrangement links TRBV5-1 to TRBJ2-2; 13 bases are shared with TRBD2. Looked up from germline, CDR1 is SGHRS and CDR2 is YFSETQ. The trim removed 6 bases at V and 4 bases at J, leaving 12 bases unmatched. This CDR3 region has 18 residues. The DNA for the CDR3 is TGCGCCAGCAACTCGGGACTAGCGGGGAACCCGAGCACCGGGGAGCTGTTTTTT. This sequence encodes CASNSGLAGNPSTGELFF.

The chain links TRBV15 to TRBJ2-3, with 10 bases identical to TRBD2. Germline V lookup: CDR1 LNHNV, CDR2 YYDKDF (reference sequence). The CDR3 runs to 16 residues. V lost 6 bases and J lost 0; bases outside the gene matches: 6. The CDR3 loop is CATSPDSGGSTDTQYF. In DNA form, the CDR3 reads TGTGCCACCAGTCCTGATAGCGGGGGGAGCACAGATACGCAGTATTTT.

The chain links TRBV12-5 to TRBJ2-7; D perhaps matches TRBD2 (6 bases). Trimming stripped 6 bases from V and 5 bases from J, with 17 bases between. The CDR3 runs to 14 residues. The germline gives CDR1 LGHNT, CDR2 FRNRAP. The CDR3 region is CASGLLGGADEQYF. DNA for the CDR3: TGTGCTAGTGGGCTATTAGGAGGGGCAGACGAGCAGTACTTC.

This chain connects TRBV7-9 to TRBJ1-3, with D unclear. The germline V gene encodes CDR1 SEHNR and CDR2 FQNEAQ (reference sequence). The CDR3 is 15 amino acids. Trimming removed 1 base at V and 0 bases at J, with 7 bases between. CDR3 nucleotides: TGTGCCAGCAGCTTAGTCCCGGTCTCTGGAAACACCATATATTTT. As protein: CASSLVPVSGNTIYF. The variable domain in full, with the rest retrieved from reference TRBV7-9 and TRBJ1-3, is DTGVSQNPRHKITKRGQNVTFRCDPISEHNRLYWYRQTLGQGPEFLTYFQNEAQLEKSRLLSDRFSAERPKGSFSTLEIQRTEQGDSAMYLCASSLVPVSGNTIYFGEGSWLTVV.

The rearrangement links TRBV3-1 (or the pseudogene TRBV3-2) to TRBJ1-5; tentatively, D is TRBD1 (5 bases). Deletions cut 3 bases from V and 7 bases from J, with 13 bases between. Germline CDR1 reads LGHDT; CDR2 reads YNNKEL (reference sequence). The CDR3 is made up of 14 amino acids. In nucleotides, the CDR3 is TGTGCCAGCAGCCACTACAGGTCCGGGCAGCCCCAGCATTTT. Its protein is CASSHYRSGQPQHF.

The CDR3 DNA reads as TGTGCCAGCAGCTTAGGCACCAACAGGGGGCGGACTGGGGCCAACGTCCTGACTTTC. It translates to CASSLGTNRGRTGANVLTF. The V gene is TRBV7-8, the J gene TRBJ2-6, with 9 bases lining up with TRBD1. This CDR3 has 19 residues. Trimming at V came to 1 base and at J to 2 bases, leaving 9 bases not matched to a gene. CDR1 and CDR2 from the germline V gene are SGHVS and FQNEAQ.

This clone was recorded once. J is TRBJ2-5 and V is TRBV27; TRBD2 matches 10 bases. Germline V lookup: CDR1 MNHEY, CDR2 SMNVEV (reference sequence). Trimming cost V 4 bases and J 5 bases; bases outside gene matches: 4. The CDR3 is made up of 14 amino acids. In nucleotides, the CDR3 is TGTGCCAGCAGTTCTAGCGGGAGATTCGAGACCCAGTACTTC. It is translated as CASSSSGRFETQYF.

The genes are TRBV7-3 and TRBJ1-2; no firm D call. CDR1 SGHTA and CDR2 FQGTGA come from the germline V gene. V was pared by 5 bases and J by 2 bases, with 3 bases between. This CDR3 spans 11 amino acids. DNA of the CDR3: TGTGCCAGCAGCCGGAACTATGGCTACACCTTC. Translation gives CASSRNYGYTF.

This clone was observed once. The V and J genes are TRBV7-6 and TRBJ2-1; D gene uncertain. V was trimmed by 1 base and J by 0 bases, leaving 16 bases between them. The germline CDR1 and CDR2 sequences are SGHVS and FNYEAQ. The CDR3 covers 18 residues. The CDR3 nucleotides are TGTGCCAGCAGCTTAGAACCCAGGTCCATTAGCTCCTACAATGAGCAGTTCTTC. Protein: CASSLEPRSISSYNEQFF.

The table lists this clone with a count of one. The junction departs from the called germline gene at one end, perhaps through a read error. The chain uses TRBV27 and TRBJ1-2; TRBD1 is a possible D gene (5 bases). The CDR3 runs 13 residues. From germline, CDR1 is MNHEY and CDR2 SMNVEV (reference sequence). CDR3 bases: TGTGCCAGCGGTTTAAAGGGGAACTATGGCTACACCTTC. It translates to CASGLKGNYGYTF.

The chain combines TRBV27 with TRBJ1-2, with D perhaps matching TRBD1 (6 bases). The germline gives CDR1 MNHEY, CDR2 SMNVEV (reference sequence). This CDR3 spans 16 amino acids. The germline V and J ends were trimmed by 4 bases and 2 bases, with 17 bases remaining between them. The CDR3 region is CASSSFTRGGNYGYTF. The CDR3 nucleotides are TGTGCCAGCAGTTCCTTCACCAGGGGAGGGAACTATGGCTACACCTTC.

The J gene is TRBJ1-1, the V gene TRBV6-4, with 8 bases lining up with TRBD1. Losses at the gene ends were 6 bases for V and 4 bases for J; bases not matched to a gene: 7. From germline, CDR1 is MRHNA and CDR2 SNTAGT. This CDR3 comprises 14 residues. CDR3 loop: CASSRTGWATEAFF. The CDR3 region has the DNA TGTGCCAGCAGCCGGACAGGGTGGGCCACTGAAGCTTTCTTT.

The V gene is TRBV5-1, the J gene TRBJ2-1, with 10 bases identical to TRBD2. CDR3 size: 15 residues. Per the germline V gene, CDR1 is SGHRS and CDR2 is YFSETQ. V dropped 3 bases and J dropped 5; count of bases not matched to a gene: 5. The CDR3 is CASSSGLAVHNEQFF. The CDR3 DNA reads as TGCGCCAGCAGCTCAGGACTAGCGGTCCACAATGAGCAGTTCTTC.

This chain connects TRBV5-1 to TRBJ1-2; no firm D call. This CDR3 contains 15 residues. Germline V gene data show CDR1 as SGHRS and CDR2 as YFSETQ. Trimming took off 0 bases at V and 7 bases at J, with 16 bases between the two ends. The CDR3 DNA reads as TGCGCCAGCAGCTTGGCGTGGAGGACTCCCCCTGGCTACACCTTC. Its protein is CASSLAWRTPPGYTF.

This chain connects TRBV3-1 (or the pseudogene TRBV3-2) to TRBJ1-2, with D uncertain. This CDR3 comprises 16 residues. Trimming pared 1 base from V and 4 bases from J, leaving 16 bases between. Per germline, CDR1 LGHDT and CDR2 YNNKEL (reference sequence). The CDR3 DNA reads as TGTGCCAGCAGCCAAGCTCGGAGGGCTAACGGCTATGGCTACACCTTC. This encodes CASSQARRANGYGYTF.